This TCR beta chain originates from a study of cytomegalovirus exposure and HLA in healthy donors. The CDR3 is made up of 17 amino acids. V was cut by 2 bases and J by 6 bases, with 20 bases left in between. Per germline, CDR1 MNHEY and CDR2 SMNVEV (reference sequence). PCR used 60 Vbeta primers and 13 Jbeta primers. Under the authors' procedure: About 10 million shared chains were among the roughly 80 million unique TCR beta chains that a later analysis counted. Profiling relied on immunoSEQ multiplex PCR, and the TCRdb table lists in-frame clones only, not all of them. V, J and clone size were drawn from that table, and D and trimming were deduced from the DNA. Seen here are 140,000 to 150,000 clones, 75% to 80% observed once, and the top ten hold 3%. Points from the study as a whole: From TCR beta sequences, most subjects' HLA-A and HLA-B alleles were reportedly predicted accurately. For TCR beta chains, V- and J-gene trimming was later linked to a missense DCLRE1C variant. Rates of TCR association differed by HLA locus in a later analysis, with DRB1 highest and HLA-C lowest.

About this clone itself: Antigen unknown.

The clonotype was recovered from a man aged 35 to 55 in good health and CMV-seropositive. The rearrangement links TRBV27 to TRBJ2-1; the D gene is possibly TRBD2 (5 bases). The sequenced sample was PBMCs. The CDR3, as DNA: TGTGCCAGCAGTTTAACTCTGCTCGGGGTTTGGGCCAATGAGCAGTTCTTC. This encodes CASSLTLLGVWANEQFF.